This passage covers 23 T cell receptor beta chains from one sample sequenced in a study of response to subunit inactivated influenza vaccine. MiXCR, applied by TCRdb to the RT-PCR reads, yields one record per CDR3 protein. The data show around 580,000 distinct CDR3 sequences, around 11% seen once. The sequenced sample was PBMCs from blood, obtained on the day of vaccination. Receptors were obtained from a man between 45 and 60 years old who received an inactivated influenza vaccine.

In nucleotides, the CDR3 is TGTGCCAGCAGAGGGCTAGCGGGGCCACTCCAAGAGACCCAGTACTTC. It encodes CASRGLAGPLQETQYF. The rearrangement uses TRBV3-1 and TRBJ2-5; TRBD2 aligns across 9 bases. CDR1 is LGHDT and CDR2 is YNNKEL in the germline V gene (reference sequence). This CDR3 contains 16 residues. The V segment lost 6 bases and the J segment 1 base; nucleotides outside the gene matches: 9.

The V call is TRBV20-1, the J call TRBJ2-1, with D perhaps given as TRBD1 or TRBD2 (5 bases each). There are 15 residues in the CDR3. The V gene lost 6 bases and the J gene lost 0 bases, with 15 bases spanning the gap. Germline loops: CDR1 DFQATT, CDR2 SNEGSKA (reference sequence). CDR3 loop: CSAKSGTSSYNEQFF. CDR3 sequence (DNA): TGCAGTGCCAAGTCCGGGACCAGCTCCTACAATGAGCAGTTCTTC.

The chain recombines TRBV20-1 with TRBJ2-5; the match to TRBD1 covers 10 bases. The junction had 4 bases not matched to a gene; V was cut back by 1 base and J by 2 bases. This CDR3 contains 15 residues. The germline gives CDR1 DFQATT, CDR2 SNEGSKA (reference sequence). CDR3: CSARGGQGRQETQYF. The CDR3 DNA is TGCAGTGCTAGAGGGGGACAGGGGCGTCAAGAGACCCAGTACTTC.

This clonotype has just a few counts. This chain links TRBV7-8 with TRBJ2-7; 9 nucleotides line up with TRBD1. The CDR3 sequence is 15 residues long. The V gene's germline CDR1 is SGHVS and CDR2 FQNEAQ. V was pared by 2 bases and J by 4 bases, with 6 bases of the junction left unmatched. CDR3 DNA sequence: TGTGCCAGCAGCTTACCCTCGACAGGGGGATACGAGCAGTACTTC. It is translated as CASSLPSTGGYEQYF. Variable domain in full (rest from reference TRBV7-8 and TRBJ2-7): GAGVSQSPRYKVAKRGQDVALRCDPISGHVSLFWYQQALGQGPEFLTYFQNEAQLDKSGLPSDRFFAERPEGSVSTLKIQRTQQEDSAVYLCASSLPSTGGYEQYFGPGTRLTVT.

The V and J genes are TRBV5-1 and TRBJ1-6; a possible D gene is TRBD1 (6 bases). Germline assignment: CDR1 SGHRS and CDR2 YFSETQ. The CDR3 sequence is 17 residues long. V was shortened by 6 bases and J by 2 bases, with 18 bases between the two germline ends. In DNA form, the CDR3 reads TGCGCCAGCAAATCAGGAGGGGCAGGGGCCTATAATTCACCCCTCCACTTT. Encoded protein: CASKSGGAGAYNSPLHF.

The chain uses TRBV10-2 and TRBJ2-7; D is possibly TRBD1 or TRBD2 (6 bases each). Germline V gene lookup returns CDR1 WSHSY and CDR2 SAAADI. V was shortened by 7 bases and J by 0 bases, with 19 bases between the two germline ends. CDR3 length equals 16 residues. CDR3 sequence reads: CASTPTVGGSSYEQYF. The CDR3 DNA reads TGCGCCAGCACCCCAACGGTAGGGGGGAGCTCCTACGAGCAGTACTTC.

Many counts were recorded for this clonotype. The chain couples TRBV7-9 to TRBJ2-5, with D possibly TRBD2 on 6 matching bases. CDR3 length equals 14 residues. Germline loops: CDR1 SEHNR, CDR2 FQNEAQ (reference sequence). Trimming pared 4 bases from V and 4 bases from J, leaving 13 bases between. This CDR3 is CASSWPAGPETQYF. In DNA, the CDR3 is TGTGCCAGCAGCTGGCCAGCGGGTCCAGAGACCCAGTACTTC.

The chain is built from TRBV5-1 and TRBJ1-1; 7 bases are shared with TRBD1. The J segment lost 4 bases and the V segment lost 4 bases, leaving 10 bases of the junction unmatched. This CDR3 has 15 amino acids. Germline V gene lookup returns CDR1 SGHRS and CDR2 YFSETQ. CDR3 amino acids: CASSPRDSPSTEAFF. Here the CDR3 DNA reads TGCGCCAGCAGCCCCCGGGACAGTCCTTCCACTGAAGCTTTCTTT.

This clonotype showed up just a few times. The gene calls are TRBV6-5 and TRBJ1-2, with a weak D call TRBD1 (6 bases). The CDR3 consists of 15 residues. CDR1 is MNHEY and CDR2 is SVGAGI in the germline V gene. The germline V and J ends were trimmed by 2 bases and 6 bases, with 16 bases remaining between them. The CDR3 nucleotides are TGTGCCAGCAGTTACAGGGCAGGGGCGAAGGATGGCTACACCTTC. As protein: CASSYRAGAKDGYTF.

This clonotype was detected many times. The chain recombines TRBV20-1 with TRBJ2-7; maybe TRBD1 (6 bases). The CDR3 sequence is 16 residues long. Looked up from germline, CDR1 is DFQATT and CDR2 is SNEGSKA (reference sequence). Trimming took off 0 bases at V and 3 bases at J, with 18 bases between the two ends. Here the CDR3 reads CSARDRLRDKHYEQYF. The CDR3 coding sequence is TGCAGTGCTAGAGATCGACTCCGGGACAAACACTACGAGCAGTACTTC.

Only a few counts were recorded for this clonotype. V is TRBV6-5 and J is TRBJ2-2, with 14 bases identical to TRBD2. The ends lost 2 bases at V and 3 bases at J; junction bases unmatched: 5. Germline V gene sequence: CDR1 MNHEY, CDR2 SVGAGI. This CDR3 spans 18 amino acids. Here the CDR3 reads CASSYPTSGGAHTGELFF. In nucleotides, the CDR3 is TGTGCCAGCAGTTACCCGACTAGCGGGGGGGCCCACACCGGGGAGCTGTTTTTT.

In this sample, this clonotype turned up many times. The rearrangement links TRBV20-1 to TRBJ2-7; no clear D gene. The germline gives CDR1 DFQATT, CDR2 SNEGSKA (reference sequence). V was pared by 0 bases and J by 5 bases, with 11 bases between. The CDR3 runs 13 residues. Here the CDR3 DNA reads TGCAGTGCTAGAGAGTTGCCTGCCCACGAGCAGTACTTC. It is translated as CSARELPAHEQYF.

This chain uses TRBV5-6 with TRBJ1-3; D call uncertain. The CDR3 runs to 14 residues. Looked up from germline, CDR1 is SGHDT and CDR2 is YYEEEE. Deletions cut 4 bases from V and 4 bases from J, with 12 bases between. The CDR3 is CASSPPGRGNTIYF. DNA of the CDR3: TGTGCCAGCAGCCCACCAGGACGGGGAAACACCATATATTTT.

The CDR3 coding sequence is TGTGCCAGCAGGCCCTCTCTAGCGGGGGGTTTCAATGAGCAGTTCTTC. Translated: CASRPSLAGGFNEQFF. The chain carries TRBV28 and TRBJ2-1; TRBD2 agrees at 11 bases. Trimming cost V 6 bases and J 6 bases; bases outside gene matches: 10. There are 16 residues in the CDR3. Germline V gene data show CDR1 as MDHEN and CDR2 as SYDVKM. The full variable domain, rest sourced from reference TRBV28 and TRBJ2-1, is DVKVTQSSRYLVKRTGEKVFLECVQDMDHENMFWYRQDPGLGLRLIYFSYDVKMKEKGDIPEGYSVSREKKERFSLILESASTNQTSMYLCASRPSLAGGFNEQFFGPGTRLTVL.

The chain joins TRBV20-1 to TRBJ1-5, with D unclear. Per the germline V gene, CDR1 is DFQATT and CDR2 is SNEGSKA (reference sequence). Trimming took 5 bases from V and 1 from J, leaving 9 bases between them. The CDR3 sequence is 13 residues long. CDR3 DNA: TGCAGTGCTGCTACCGACAGCAATCAGCCCCAGCATTTT. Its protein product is CSAATDSNQPQHF.

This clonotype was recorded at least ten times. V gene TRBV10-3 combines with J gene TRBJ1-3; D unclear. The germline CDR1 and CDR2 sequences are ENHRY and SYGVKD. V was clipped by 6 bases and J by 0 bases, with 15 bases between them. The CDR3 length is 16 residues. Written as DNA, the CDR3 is TGTGCCATCAGCAGAGTTGGACCAGGCTCTGGAAACACCATATATTTT. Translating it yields CAISRVGPGSGNTIYF.

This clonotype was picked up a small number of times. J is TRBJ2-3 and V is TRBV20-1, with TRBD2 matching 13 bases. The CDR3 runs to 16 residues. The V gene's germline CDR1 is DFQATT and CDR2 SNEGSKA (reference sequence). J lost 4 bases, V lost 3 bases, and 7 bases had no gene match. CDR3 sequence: CSASGLAGVGPDTQYF. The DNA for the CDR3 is TGCAGTGCTAGCGGACTAGCGGGAGTGGGCCCAGATACGCAGTATTTT.

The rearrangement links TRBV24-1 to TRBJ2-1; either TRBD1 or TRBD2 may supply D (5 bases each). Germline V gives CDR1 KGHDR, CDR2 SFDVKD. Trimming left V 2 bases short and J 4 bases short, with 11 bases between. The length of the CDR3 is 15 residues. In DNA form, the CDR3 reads TGTGCCACCAGTGATTACTCCGAGGGGTACAATGAGCAGTTCTTC. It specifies CATSDYSEGYNEQFF.

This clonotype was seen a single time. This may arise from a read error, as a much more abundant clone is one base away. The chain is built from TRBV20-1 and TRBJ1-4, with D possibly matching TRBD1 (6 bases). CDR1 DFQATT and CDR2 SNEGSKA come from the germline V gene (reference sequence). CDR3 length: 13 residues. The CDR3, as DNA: TGCAGTGCAACCGGGACATCTGATGAAAAACTGCTTTTT. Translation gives CSATGTSDEKLLF.

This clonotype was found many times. CDR3 coding DNA: TGTGCCACCAGCAGATCCCGAGGCCGGGAGACCCAGTACTTC. It specifies CATSRSRGRETQYF. The chain uses TRBV15 and TRBJ2-5, with D unresolved. Looked up from germline, CDR1 is LNHNV and CDR2 is YYDKDF (reference sequence). This CDR3 has 14 residues. V dropped 2 bases and J dropped 5 bases, with 12 bases sitting between them.

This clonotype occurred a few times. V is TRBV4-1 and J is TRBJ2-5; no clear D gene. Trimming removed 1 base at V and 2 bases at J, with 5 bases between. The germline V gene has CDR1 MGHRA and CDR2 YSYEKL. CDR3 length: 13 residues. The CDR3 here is CASSQVWQETQYF. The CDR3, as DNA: TGCGCCAGCAGCCAAGTTTGGCAAGAGACCCAGTACTTC.

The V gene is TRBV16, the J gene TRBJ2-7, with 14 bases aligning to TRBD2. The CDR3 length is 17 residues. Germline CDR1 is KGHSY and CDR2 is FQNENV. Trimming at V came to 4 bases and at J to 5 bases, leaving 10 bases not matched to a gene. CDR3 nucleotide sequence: TGTGCCAGCAGCCCAAACGCCGGGACTAGCGGGAGCGACGAGCAGTACTTC. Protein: CASSPNAGTSGSDEQYF.

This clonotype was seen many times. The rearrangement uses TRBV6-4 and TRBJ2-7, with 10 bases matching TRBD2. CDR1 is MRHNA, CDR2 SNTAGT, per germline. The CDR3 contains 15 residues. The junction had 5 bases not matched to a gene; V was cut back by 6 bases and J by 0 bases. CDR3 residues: CASRAGLAASYEQYF. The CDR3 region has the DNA TGTGCCAGCAGGGCCGGACTAGCGGCCTCCTACGAGCAGTACTTC.